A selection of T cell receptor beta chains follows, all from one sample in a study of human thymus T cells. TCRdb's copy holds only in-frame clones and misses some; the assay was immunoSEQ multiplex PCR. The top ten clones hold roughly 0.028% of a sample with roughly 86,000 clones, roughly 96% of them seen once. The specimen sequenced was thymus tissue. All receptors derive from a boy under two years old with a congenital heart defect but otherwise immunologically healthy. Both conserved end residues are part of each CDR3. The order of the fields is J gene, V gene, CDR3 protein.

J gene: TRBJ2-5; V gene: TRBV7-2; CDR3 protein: CASSLVGLAVKQETQYF
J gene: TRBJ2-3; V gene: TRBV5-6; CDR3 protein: CASSWDGASTDTQYF
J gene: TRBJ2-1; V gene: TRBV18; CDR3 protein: CASSRAPQGGLSYNEQFF
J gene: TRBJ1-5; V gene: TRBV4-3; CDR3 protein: CASSMGRVPSNQPQHF
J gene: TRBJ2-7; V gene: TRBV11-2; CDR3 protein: CASSLVGTSYEQYF
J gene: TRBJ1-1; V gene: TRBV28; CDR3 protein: CASPAGTGEGRSWKGTEAFF
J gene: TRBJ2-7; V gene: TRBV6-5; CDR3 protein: CASSYSIWTSNYEQYF
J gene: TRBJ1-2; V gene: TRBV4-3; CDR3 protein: CASSRNGALFYGYTF
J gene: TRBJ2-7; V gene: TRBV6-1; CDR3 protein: CASRGTPDYEQYF
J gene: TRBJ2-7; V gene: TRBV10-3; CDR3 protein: CAAQTRWDEQYF
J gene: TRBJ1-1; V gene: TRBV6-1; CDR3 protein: CASSVDDRTVEAFF
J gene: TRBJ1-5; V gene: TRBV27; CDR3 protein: CASSLAVGNQPQHF
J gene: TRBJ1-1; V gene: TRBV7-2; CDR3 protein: CASSLALETDTEAFF
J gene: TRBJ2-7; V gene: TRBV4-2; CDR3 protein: CASSPGQGTILSYEQYF
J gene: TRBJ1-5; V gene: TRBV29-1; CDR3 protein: CSVGGGLDQPQHF
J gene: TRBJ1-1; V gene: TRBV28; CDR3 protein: CASRTQNTEAFF
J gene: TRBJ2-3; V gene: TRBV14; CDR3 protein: CASSPTEDSTDTQYF
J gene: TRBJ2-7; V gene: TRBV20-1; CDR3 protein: CSAREHYEQYF
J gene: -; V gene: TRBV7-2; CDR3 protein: CASSLPGGGYEQYF
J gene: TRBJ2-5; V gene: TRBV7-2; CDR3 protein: CASRISGRAAKETQYF
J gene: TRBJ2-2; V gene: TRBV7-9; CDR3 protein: CASSLGHRYTGELFF
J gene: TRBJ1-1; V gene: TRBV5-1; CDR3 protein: CASSYTGGANTEAFF
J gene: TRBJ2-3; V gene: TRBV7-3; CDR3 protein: CASSSSPAGSLGTQYF
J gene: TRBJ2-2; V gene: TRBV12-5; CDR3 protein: CASGYSGLAGGADTGELFF
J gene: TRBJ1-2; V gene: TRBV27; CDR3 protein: CASRDSLKGGYTF
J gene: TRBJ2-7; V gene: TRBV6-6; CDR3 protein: CASSYSRSEQYF
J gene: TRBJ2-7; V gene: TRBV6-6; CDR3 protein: CASTQPGPAIYEQYF
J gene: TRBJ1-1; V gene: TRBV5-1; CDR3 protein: CASSLKIGRQTRIEAFF
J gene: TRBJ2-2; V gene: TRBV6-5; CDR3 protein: CASVGGQGNTGELFF
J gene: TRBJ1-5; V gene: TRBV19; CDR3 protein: CASSIGQFNQPQHF
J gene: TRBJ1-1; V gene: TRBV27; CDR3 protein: CASANALKGGNTEAFF